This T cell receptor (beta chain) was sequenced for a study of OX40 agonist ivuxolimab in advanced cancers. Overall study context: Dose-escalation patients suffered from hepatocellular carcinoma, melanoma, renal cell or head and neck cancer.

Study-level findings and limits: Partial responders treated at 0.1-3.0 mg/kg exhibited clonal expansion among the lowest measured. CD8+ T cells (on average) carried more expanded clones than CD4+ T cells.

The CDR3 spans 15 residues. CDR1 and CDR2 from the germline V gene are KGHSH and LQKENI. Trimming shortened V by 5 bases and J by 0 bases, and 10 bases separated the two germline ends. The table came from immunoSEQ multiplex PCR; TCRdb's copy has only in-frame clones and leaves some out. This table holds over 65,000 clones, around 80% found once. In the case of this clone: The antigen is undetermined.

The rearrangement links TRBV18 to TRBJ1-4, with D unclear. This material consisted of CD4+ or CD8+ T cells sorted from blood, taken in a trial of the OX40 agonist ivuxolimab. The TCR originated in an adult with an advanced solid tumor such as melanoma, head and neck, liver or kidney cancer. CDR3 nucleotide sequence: TGTGCCAGCTCATCCTGGGCGACAACTAATGAAAAACTGTTTTTT. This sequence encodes CASSSWATTNEKLFF.